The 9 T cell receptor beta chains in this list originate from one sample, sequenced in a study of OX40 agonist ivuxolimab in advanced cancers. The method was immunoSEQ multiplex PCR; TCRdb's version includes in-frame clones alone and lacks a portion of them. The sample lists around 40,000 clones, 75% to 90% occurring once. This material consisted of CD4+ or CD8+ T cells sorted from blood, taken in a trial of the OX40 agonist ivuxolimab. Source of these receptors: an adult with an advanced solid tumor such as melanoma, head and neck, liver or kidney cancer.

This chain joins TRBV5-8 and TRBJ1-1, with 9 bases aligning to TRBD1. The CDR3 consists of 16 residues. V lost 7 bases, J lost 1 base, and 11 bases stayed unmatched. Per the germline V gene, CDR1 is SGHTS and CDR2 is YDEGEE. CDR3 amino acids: CASGNPWDRANTEAFF. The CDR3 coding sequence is TGTGCCAGCGGCAACCCCTGGGACAGGGCGAACACTGAAGCTTTCTTT.

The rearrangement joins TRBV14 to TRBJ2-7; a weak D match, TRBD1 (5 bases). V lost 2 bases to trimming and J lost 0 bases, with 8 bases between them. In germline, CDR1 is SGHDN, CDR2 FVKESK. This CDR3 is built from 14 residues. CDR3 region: CASSQRGYSYEQYF. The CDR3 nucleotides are TGTGCCAGCAGCCAAAGGGGTTACTCCTACGAGCAGTACTTC.

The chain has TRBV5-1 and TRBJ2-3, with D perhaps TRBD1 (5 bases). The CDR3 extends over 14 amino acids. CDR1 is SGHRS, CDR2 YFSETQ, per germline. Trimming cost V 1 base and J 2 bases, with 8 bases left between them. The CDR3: CASSLRGPTDTQYF. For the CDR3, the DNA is TGCGCCAGCAGCTTGAGGGGTCCCACAGATACGCAGTATTTT.

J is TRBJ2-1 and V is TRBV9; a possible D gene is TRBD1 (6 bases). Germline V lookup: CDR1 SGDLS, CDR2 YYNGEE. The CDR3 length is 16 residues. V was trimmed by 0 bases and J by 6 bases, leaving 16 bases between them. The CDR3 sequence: CASSVAGSQGFNEQFF. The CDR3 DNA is TGTGCCAGCAGCGTAGCTGGATCGCAGGGGTTCAATGAGCAGTTCTTC.

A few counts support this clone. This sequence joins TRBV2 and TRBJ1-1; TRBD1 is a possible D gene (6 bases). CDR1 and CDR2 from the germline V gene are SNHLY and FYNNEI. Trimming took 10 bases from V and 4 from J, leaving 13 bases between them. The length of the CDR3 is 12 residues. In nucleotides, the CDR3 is TGTGCCAAACAGGGATTAGTCACTGAAGCTTTCTTT. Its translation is CAKQGLVTEAFF.

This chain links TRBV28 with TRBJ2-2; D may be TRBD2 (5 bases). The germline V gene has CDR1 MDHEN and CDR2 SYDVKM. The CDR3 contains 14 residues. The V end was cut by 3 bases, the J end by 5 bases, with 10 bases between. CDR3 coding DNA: TGTGCCAGCAGTTTTGGAGGTGGGACCGGGGAGCTGTTTTTT. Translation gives CASSFGGGTGELFF.

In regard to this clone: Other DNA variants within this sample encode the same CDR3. CDR3 nucleotides: TGTGCCAGCAGCCTAGAGGGGGGACAGGGGGCCTACGAGCAGTACTTC. Its protein product is CASSLEGGQGAYEQYF. The rearrangement uses TRBV7-6 and TRBJ2-7; TRBD1 matches at 11 bases. Germline assignment: CDR1 SGHVS and CDR2 FNYEAQ. After removal of 5 bases from V and 2 bases from J, the junction contained 8 bases not matched to a gene. CDR3 length equals 16 residues.

Here the CDR3 reads CASSLSIQNQPQHF. The CDR3 DNA reads as TGTGCCAGCAGTTTATCTATTCAGAATCAGCCCCAGCATTTT. The chain couples TRBV27 to TRBJ1-5; D not resolved. CDR1 is MNHEY and CDR2 is SMNVEV in the germline V gene (reference sequence). The CDR3 is 14 residues long. Trimming removed 0 bases from V and 4 bases from J, with 7 bases in between.

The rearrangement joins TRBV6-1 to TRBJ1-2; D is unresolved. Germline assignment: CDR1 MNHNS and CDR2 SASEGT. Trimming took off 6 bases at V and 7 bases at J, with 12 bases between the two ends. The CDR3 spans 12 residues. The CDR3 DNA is TGTGCCAGCAGCGCCTTACAAGGTGGCTACACCTTC. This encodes CASSALQGGYTF.